This T cell receptor (beta chain) was sequenced in a study of T cells after yellow fever vaccination. Background on the study: With SMART-Seq v4 Ultra Low Input, the fractions containing low cell numbers were prepared.

The CDR3 length is 18 residues. Germline V gene data show CDR1 as LGHNA and CDR2 as YSLEER. V lost 0 bases and J 4 bases, leaving 21 bases between the germline ends. A note on this clonotype: Its matching antigen is unknown.

A universal primer site and UMIs were added as TCR cDNA was made by 5'RACE template switching. MiXCR was run by TCRdb on the 5' RACE reads, yielding one entry per CDR3 protein. Of 300,000 or so distinct CDR3 sequences in the sample, approximately 8% were seen once. Points from the study as a whole: High-abundance clonotypes from the bulk population could contaminate FACS-sorted repertoires.

This specimen was PBMCs, taken approximately 40 days after the first yellow fever vaccination. The TCR sequence derives from a young man who received the YFV17D yellow fever vaccine. The rearrangement joins TRBV4-3 to TRBJ1-2; possibly TRBD1 for D (5 bases). CDR3 bases: TGCGCCAGCAGCCAAGAGGCAGGGTCCCGCTATAGGATCTATGGCTACACCTTC. It is translated as CASSQEAGSRYRIYGYTF.